This TCR beta chain came from a study of TIL therapy for anti-PD-1-resistant metastatic lung cancer. On the study more broadly: Tumors were harvested before any PD-1/PD-L1 blockade. Broader study findings: TIL clonotype persistence in blood showed no apparent association with response.

This was the immunoSEQ v3 assay. Profiled with immunoSEQ multiplex PCR; TCRdb holds only in-frame clones, not every one. The sample yields tens of thousands of clones, around 80% seen once. On this clone: Its target is unknown.

The time point denotes: pre-treatment sample, taken before nivolumab and TIL therapy. Patients were adults with stage 4 NSCLC. V dropped 6 bases and J dropped 5 bases, with 16 bases sitting between them. This CDR3 contains 14 residues. The V gene's germline CDR1 is MNHNS and CDR2 SASEGT. The rearrangement joins TRBV6-1 to TRBJ1-2, with unresolved D. The sequence was obtained from a man aged 70-80 years with non-small cell lung cancer. This specimen consisted of blood, obtained at baseline. The CDR3 here is CASRDTVPPYGYTF. Written as DNA, the CDR3 is TGTGCCAGCAGGGATACTGTTCCGCCGTATGGCTACACCTTC.